The clone carrying this T cell receptor (beta chain) came up a few times. The antigen remains undetermined. Trimming cost V 0 bases and J 6 bases, with 10 bases left between them. The length of the CDR3 is 13 residues. Per the germline V gene, CDR1 is GTSNPN and CDR2 is SVGIG (reference sequence). The investigators reverse transcribed all of the isolated RNA, so they sequenced expressed TCRB transcripts. About 4 million reads was the average for naive, central memory and regulatory T cell samples. Clones were read by immunoSEQ multiplex PCR, and TCRdb kept only the in-frame ones, dropping some. The sample contains 550,000 to 850,000 clones, roughly 12% of which appear only once. This specimen belongs to a study of beta chain features in type 1 diabetes. Study-wide results and caveats: In all four CD4+ subsets, TCRB CDR3 length was significantly, moderately reduced in type 1 diabetes.

The TCR originated in a young man with type 1 diabetes. The V and J genes are TRBV30 and TRBJ2-3, with a tentative D call TRBD2 (5 bases). Sequencing used naive CD4+ T cells from blood. CDR3 DNA sequence: TGTGCCTGGAGTGTAGGCGGCGGGGATACGCAGTATTTT. This codes for CAWSVGGGDTQYF.